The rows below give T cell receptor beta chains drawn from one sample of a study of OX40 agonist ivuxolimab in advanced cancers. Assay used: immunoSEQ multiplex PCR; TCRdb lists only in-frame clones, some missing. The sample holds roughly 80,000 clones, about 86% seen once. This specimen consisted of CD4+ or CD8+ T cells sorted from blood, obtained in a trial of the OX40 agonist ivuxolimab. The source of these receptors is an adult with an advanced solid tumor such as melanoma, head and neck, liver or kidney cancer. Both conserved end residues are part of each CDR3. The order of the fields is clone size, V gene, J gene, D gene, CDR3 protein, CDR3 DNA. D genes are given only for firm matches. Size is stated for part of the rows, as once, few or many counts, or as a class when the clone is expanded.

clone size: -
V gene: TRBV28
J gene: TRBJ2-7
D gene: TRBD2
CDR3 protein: CASSLIAGVREQYF
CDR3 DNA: TGTGCCAGCAGTTTGATAGCGGGAGTACGAGAGCAGTACTTC

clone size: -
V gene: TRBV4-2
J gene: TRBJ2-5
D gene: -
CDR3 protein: CASSHKKQLQETQYF
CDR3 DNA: TGTGCCAGCAGCCACAAGAAACAACTCCAAGAGACCCAGTACTTC

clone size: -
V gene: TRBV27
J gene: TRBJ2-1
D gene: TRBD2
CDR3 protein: CASSWDRASGGATYNEQFF
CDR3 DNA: TGTGCCAGCAGTTGGGATAGAGCTAGCGGGGGGGCGACCTACAATGAGCAGTTCTTC

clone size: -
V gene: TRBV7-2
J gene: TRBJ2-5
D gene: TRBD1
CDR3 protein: CASSLAGGTGGAKTQYF
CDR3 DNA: TGTGCCAGCAGTCTCGCAGGGGGTACAGGGGGCGCGAAGACCCAGTACTTC

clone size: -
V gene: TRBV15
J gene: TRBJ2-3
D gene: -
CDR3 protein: CATSRDISASPQYF
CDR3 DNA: TGTGCCACCAGCAGAGATATTAGCGCCAGCCCGCAGTATTTT

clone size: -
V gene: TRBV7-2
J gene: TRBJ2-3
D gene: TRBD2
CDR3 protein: CASSYGTSGSTDTQYF
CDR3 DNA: TGTGCCAGCAGCTATGGGACTAGCGGGAGCACAGATACGCAGTATTTT

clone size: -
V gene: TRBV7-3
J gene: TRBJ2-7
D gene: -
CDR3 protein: CASSPGHSYEQYF
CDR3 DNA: TGTGCCAGCAGCCCCGGACACTCCTACGAGCAGTACTTC

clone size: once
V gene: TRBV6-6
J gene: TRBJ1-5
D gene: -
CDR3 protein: CASTQKIGPSNQPQHF
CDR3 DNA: TGTGCCAGCACCCAAAAAATAGGCCCTAGCAATCAGCCCCAGCATTTT

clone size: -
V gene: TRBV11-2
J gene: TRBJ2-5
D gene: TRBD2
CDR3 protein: CASSLQRTSGGQETQYF
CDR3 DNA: TGTGCCAGCAGCTTACAGAGAACTAGCGGGGGTCAAGAGACCCAGTACTTC

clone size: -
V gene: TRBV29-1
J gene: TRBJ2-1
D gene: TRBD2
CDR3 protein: CSDDSGGAGTEQFF
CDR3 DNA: TGCAGCGACGATAGCGGGGGGGCTGGCACTGAGCAGTTCTTC

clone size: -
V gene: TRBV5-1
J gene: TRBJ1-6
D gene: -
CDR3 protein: CASSSLDSYNSPLHF
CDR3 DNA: TGCGCCAGCAGTTCTCTTGATTCCTATAATTCACCCCTCCACTTT

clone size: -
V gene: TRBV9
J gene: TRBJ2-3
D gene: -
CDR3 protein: CASSVELASTDTQYF
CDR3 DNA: TGTGCCAGCAGCGTAGAACTAGCTAGCACAGATACGCAGTATTTT

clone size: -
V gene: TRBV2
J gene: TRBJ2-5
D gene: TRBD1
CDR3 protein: CASSPGTGTETQYF
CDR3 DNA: TGTGCCAGCAGTCCCGGGACAGGGACAGAGACCCAGTACTTC

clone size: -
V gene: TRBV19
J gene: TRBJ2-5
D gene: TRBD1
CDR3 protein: CASSTYLTGGETQYF
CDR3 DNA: TGTGCCAGTAGTACCTATTTGACAGGGGGAGAGACCCAGTACTTC

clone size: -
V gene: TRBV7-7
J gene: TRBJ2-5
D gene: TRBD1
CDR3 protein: CASSQGTGGKETQYF
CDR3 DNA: TGTGCCAGCAGCCAAGGGACAGGGGGAAAAGAGACCCAGTACTTC

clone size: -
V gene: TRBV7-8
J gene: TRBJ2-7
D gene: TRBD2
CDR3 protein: CASSRGLAGSYEQYF
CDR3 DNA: TGTGCCAGCAGCCGCGGACTAGCGGGGTCCTACGAGCAGTACTTC

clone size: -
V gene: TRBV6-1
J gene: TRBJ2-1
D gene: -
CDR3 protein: CASSEFNYSYNEQFF
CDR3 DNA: TGTGCCAGCAGTGAATTTAACTACTCCTACAATGAGCAGTTCTTC

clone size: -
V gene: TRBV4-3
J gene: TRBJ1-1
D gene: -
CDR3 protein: CASSQQENTEAFF
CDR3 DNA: TGCGCCAGCAGCCAACAAGAGAACACTGAAGCTTTCTTT

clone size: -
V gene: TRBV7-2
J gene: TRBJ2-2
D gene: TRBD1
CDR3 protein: CASSQRQGAGELFF
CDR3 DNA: TGTGCCAGCAGCCAAAGACAGGGGGCTGGGGAGCTGTTTTTT

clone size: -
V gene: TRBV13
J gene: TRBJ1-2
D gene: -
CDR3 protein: CASSLVSGQVYGYTF
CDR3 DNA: TGTGCCAGCAGCTTAGTTTCAGGACAAGTCTATGGCTACACCTTC

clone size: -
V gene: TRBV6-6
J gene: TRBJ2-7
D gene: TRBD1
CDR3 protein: CASSEVQGAYEQYF
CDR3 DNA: TGTGCCAGTAGCGAGGTACAGGGGGCCTACGAGCAGTACTTC

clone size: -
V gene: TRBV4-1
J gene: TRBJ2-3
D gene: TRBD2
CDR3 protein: CASSQGLAGLTDTQYF
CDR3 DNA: TGCGCCAGCAGCCAAGGGCTAGCGGGACTCACAGATACGCAGTATTTT

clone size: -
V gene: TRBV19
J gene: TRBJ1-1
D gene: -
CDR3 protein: CASSIGAEGEAFF
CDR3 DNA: TGTGCCAGTAGTATAGGGGCGGAGGGTGAAGCTTTCTTT

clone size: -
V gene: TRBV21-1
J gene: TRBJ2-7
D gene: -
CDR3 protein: CASSKIPHLDSYEQYF
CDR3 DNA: TGTGCCAGCAGCAAAATTCCTCACCTCGACTCCTACGAGCAGTACTTC

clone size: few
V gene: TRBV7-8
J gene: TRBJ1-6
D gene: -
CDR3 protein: CASSLATQGNSPLHF
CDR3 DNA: TGTGCCAGCAGCCTCGCCACCCAGGGGAATTCACCCCTCCACTTT

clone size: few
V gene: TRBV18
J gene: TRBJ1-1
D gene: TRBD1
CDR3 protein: CASSPDRDMNTEAFF
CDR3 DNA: TGTGCCAGCTCTCCGGACAGGGACATGAACACTGAAGCTTTCTTT

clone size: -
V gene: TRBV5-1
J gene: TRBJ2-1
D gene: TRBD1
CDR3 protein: CASGDRTHNEQFF
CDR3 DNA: TGCGCCAGCGGGGACAGGACCCACAATGAGCAGTTCTTC

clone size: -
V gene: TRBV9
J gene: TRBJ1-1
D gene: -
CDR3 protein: CASSVTVQDTEAFF
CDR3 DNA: TGTGCCAGCAGCGTAACCGTGCAGGACACTGAAGCTTTCTTT

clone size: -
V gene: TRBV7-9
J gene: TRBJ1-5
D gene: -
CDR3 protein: CASSLEGSNQPQHF
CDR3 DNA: TGTGCCAGCAGCTTAGAGGGTAGCAATCAGCCCCAGCATTTT

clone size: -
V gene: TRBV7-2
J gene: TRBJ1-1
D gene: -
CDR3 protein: CASSPQGQPNTEAFF
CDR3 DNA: TGTGCCAGCAGCCCCCAAGGACAGCCGAACACTGAAGCTTTCTTT

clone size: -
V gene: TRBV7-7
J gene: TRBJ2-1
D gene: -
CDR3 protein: CASSLGLDNEQFF
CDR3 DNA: TGTGCCAGCAGCTTAGGACTAGACAATGAGCAGTTCTTC

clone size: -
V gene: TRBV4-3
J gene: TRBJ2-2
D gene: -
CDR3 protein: CASSRENTGELFF
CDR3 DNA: TGCGCCAGCAGCCGAGAGAACACCGGGGAGCTGTTTTTT

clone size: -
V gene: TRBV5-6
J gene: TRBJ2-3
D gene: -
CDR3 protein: CASSFLNTDTQYF
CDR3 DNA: TGTGCCAGCAGCTTCCTTAACACAGATACGCAGTATTTT

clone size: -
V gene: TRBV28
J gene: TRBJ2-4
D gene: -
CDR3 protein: CASSLDYTKVAKNIQYF
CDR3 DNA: TGTGCCAGCAGTCTAGATTATACAAAAGTAGCCAAAAACATTCAGTACTTC

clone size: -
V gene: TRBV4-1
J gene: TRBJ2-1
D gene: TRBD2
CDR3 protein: CASSQLAVYNEQFF
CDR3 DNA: TGCGCCAGCAGCCAACTAGCGGTATACAATGAGCAGTTCTTC

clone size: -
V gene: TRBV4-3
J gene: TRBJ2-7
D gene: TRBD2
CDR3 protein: CASSQIGAGDYEQYF
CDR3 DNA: TGCGCCAGCAGCCAAATCGGAGCGGGAGACTACGAGCAGTACTTC

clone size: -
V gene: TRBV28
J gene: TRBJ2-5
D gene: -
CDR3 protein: CASSPGGPGETQYF
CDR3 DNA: TGTGCCAGCAGCCCTGGTGGGCCGGGGGAGACCCAGTACTTC

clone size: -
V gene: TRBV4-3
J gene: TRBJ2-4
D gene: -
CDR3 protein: CASSQDLTGRSAKNIQYF
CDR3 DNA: TGCGCCAGCAGCCAAGATCTTACAGGGAGGTCGGCCAAAAACATTCAGTACTTC

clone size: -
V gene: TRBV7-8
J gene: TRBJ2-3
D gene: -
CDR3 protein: CASSRDQGSTDTQYF
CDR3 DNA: TGTGCCAGCAGCCGTGACCAGGGATCTACAGATACGCAGTATTTT

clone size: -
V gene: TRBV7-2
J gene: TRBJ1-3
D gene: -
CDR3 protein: CASSSTGIFGNTIYF
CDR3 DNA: TGTGCCAGCAGCTCAACTGGAATATTTGGAAACACCATATATTTT

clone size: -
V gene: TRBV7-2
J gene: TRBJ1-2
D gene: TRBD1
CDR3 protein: CASSLAGGQALGGYTF
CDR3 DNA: TGTGCCAGCAGCTTAGCGGGGGGACAGGCCCTTGGAGGCTACACCTTC

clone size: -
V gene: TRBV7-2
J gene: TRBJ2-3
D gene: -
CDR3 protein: CASSLRGLGGITDTQYF
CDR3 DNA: TGTGCCAGCAGCCTACGGGGGTTAGGGGGCATCACAGATACGCAGTATTTT

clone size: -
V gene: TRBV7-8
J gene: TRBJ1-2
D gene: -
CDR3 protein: CASSLAGTFYGYTF
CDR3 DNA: TGTGCCAGCAGCTTAGCGGGGACGTTTTATGGCTACACCTTC

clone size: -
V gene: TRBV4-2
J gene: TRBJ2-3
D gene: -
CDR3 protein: CASSQVWSSTDTQYF
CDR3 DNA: TGTGCCAGCAGCCAAGTCTGGTCAAGCACAGATACGCAGTATTTT

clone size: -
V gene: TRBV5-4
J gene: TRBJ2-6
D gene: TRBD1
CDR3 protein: CATKRQGISGANVLTF
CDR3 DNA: TGTGCCACGAAAAGACAGGGTATCTCTGGGGCCAACGTCCTGACTTTC

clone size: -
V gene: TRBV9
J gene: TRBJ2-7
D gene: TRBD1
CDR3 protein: CASSVGTGGVSSEQYF
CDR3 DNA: TGTGCCAGCAGCGTAGGTACAGGGGGCGTTTCATCCGAGCAGTACTTC

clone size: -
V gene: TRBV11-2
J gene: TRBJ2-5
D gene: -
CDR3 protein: CASSLRAGAGETQYF
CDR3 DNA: TGTGCCAGCAGCTTAAGGGCAGGGGCCGGCGAGACCCAGTACTTC

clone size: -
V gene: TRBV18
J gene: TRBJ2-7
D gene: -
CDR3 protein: CASSPMAIEQYF
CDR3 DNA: TGTGCCAGCTCACCTATGGCAATCGAGCAGTACTTC

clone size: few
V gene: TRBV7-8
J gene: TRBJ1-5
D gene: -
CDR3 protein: CASSLGGSSNQPQHF
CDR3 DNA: TGTGCCAGCAGCTTAGGGGGATCTAGCAATCAGCCCCAGCATTTT

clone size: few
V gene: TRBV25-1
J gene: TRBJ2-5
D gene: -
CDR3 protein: CASSEWAFQETQYF
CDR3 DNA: TGTGCCAGCAGTGAATGGGCTTTCCAAGAGACCCAGTACTTC

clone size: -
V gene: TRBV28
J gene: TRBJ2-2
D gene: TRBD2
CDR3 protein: CASSSSGVTGELFF
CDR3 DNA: TGTGCCAGCAGTTCTAGCGGAGTCACCGGGGAGCTGTTTTTT

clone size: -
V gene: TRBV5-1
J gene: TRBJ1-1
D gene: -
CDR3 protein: CASSLGAGKVTEAFF
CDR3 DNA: TGCGCCAGCAGCTTGGGTGCGGGAAAAGTCACTGAAGCTTTCTTT